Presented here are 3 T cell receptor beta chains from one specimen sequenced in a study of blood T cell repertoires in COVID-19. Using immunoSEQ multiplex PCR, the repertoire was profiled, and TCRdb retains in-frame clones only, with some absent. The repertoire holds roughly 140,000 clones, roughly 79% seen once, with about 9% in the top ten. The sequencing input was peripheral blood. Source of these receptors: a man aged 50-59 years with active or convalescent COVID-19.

Written as DNA, the CDR3 is TGTGCCAGCAGCCAAGATACGGAGTACAATGAGCAGTTCTTC. Protein: CASSQDTEYNEQFF. The chain carries TRBV4-2 and TRBJ2-1; D gene unclear. The CDR3 spans 14 residues. V lost 0 bases, J lost 4 bases, and 7 bases lay in between. The V gene's germline CDR1 is LGHNA and CDR2 YNFKEQ.

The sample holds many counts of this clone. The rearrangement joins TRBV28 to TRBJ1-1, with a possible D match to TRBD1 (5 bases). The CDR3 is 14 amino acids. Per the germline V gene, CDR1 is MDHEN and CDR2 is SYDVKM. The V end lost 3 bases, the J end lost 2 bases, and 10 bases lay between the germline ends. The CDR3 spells CASSLSRDNTEAFF. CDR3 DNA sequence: TGTGCCAGCAGTTTGAGCAGGGATAACACTGAAGCTTTCTTT.

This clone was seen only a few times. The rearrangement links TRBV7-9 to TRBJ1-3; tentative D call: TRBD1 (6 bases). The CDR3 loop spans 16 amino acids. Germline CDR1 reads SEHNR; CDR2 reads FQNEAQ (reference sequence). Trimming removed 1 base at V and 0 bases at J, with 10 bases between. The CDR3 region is CASSLDRAFSGNTIYF. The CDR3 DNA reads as TGTGCCAGCAGCTTAGACAGGGCCTTCTCTGGAAACACCATATATTTT.